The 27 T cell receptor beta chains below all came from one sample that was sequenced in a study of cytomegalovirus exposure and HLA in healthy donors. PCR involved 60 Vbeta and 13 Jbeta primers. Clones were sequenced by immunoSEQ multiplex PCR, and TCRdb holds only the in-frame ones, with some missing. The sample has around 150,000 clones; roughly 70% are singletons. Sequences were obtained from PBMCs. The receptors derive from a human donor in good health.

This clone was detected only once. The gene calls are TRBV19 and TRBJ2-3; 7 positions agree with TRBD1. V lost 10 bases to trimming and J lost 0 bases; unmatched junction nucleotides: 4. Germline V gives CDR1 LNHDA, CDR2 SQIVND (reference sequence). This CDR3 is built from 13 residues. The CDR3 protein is CATRQGSTDTQYF. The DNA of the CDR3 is TGTGCCACGAGACAGGGTAGCACAGATACGCAGTATTTT. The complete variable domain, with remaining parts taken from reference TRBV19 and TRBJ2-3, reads DGGITQSPKYLFRKEGQNVTLSCEQNLNHDAMYWYRQDPGQGLRLIYYSQIVNDFQKGDIAEGYSVSREKKESFPLTVTSAQKNPTAFYLCATRQGSTDTQYFGPGTRLTVL.

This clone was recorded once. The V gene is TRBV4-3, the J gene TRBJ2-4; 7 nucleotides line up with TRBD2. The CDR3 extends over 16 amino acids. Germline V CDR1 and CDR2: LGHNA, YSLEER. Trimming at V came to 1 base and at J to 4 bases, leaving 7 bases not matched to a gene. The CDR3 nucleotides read TGCGCCAGCAGCCAAGTTGGGGGGGGAGCGAAAAACATTCAGTACTTC. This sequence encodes CASSQVGGGAKNIQYF.

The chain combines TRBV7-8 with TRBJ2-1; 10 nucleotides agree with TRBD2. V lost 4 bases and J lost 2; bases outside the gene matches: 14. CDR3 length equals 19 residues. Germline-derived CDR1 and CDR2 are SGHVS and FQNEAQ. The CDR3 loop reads CASSSARPGSGRAYNEQFF. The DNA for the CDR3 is TGTGCCAGCAGCTCAGCTCGGCCCGGAAGCGGGAGGGCCTACAATGAGCAGTTCTTC.

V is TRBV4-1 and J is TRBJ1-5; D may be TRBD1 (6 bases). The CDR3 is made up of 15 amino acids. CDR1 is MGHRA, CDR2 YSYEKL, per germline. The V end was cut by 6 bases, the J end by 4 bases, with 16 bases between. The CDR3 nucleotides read TGCGCCAGCAGGCAAAGGACAGTTTCGAATCAGCCCCAGCATTTT. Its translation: CASRQRTVSNQPQHF.

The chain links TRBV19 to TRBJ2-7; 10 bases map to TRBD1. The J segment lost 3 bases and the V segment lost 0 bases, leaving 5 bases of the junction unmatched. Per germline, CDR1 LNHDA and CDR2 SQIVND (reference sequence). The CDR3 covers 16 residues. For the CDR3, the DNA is TGTGCCAGTAGTATAGATTCGACAGGGGGCATCTACGAGCAGTACTTC. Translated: CASSIDSTGGIYEQYF.

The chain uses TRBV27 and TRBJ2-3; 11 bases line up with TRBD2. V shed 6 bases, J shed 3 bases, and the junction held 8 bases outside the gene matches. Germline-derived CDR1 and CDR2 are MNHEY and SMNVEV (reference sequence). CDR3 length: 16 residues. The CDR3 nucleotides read TGTGCCAGCAGAAGAACCGGGACTAGCGGAACAGATACGCAGTATTTT. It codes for CASRRTGTSGTDTQYF.

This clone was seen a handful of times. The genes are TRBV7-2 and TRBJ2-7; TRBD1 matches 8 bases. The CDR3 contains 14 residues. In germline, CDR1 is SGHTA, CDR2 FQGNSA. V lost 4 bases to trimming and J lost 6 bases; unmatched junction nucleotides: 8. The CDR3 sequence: CASSSTDRVGEQYF. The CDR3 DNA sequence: TGTGCCAGCAGCTCAACGGACAGGGTGGGCGAGCAGTACTTC.

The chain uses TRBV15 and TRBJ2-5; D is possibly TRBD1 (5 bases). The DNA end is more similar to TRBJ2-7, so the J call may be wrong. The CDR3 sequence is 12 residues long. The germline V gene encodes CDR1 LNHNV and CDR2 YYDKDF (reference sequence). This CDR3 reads CATSSRGYEQYF. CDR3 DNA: TGTGCCACCAGCAGTAGGGGATACGAGCAGTACTTC.

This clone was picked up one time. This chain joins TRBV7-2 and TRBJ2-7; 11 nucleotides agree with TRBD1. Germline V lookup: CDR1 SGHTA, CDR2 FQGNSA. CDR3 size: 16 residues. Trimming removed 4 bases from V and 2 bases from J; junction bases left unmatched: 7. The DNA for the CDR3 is TGTGCCAGCAGCTCGCACGGGACAGGGGGAACCTACGAGCAGTACTTC. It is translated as CASSSHGTGGTYEQYF.

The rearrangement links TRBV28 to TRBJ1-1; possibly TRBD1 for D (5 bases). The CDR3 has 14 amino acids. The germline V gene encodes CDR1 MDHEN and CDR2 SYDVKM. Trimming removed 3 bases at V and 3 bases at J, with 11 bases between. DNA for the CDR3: TGTGCCAGCAGTTTGCCCCAGGGTGACACTGAAGCTTTCTTT. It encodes CASSLPQGDTEAFF.

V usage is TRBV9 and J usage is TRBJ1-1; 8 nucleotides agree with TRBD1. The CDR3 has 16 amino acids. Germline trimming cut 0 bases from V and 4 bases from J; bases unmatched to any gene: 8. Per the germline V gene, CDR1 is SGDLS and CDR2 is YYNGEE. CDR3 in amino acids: CASSVEAGGARTEAFF. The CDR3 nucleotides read TGTGCCAGCAGCGTAGAAGCAGGGGGCGCGCGCACTGAAGCTTTCTTT.

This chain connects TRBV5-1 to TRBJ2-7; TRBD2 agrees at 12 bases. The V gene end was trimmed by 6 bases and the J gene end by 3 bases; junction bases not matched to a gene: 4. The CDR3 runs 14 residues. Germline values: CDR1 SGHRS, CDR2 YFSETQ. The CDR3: CASTLTSGSYEQYF. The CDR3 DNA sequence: TGCGCCAGCACGCTGACTAGCGGGAGCTACGAGCAGTACTTC.

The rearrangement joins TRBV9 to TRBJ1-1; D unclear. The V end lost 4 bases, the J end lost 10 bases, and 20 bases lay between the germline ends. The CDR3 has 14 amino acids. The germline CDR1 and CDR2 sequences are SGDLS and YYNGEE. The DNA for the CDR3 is TGTGCCAGCAGCTCAAGGCGGGATCTATGGGGAGCTTTCTTT. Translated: CASSSRRDLWGAFF.

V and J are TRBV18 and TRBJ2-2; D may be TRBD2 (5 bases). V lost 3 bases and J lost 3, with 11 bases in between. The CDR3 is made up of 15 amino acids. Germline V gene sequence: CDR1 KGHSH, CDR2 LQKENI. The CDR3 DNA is TGTGCCAGCTCACCCGAGGGCAGATACACCGGGGAGCTGTTTTTT. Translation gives CASSPEGRYTGELFF.

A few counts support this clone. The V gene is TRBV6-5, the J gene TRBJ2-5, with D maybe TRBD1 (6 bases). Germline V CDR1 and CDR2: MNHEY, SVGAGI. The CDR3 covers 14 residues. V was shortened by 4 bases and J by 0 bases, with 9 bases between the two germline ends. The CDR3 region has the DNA TGTGCCAGCAGTTGGACAGTGTACCAAGAGACCCAGTACTTC. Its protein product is CASSWTVYQETQYF.

The CDR3 loop is CASSYGTGDYEQYF. Here the CDR3 DNA reads TGTGCCAGCAGTTACGGGACAGGAGATTACGAGCAGTACTTC. The chain joins TRBV27 to TRBJ2-7; 8 bases agree with TRBD1. The CDR3 runs 14 residues. Germline-derived CDR1 and CDR2 are MNHEY and SMNVEV (reference sequence). V trimming: 4 bases; J trimming: 4 bases; junction bases outside the gene matches: 6.

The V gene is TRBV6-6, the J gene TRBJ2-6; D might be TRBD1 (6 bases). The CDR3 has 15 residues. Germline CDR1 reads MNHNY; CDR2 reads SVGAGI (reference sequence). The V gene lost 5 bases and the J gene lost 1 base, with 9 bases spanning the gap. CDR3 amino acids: CASSRQVSGANVLTF. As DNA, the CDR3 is TGTGCCAGCAGTCGACAGGTTTCTGGGGCCAACGTCCTGACTTTC.

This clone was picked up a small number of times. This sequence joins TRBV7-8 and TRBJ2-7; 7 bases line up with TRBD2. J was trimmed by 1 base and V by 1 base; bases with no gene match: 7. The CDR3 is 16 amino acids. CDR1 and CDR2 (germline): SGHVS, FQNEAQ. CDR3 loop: CASSLGTSRWSYEQYF. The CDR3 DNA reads TGTGCCAGCAGCTTAGGGACTAGTCGATGGTCCTACGAGCAGTACTTC.

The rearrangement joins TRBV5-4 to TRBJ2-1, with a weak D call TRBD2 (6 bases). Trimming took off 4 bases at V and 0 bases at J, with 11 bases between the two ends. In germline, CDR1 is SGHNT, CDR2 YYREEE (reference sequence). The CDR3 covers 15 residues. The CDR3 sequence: CASSPREFSYNEQFF. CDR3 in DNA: TGTGCCAGCAGCCCCCGGGAGTTCTCCTACAATGAGCAGTTCTTC.

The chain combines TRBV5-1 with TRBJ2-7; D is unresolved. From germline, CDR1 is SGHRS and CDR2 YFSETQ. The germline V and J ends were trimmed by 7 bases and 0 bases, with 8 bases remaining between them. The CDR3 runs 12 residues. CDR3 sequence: CASGGSSYEQYF. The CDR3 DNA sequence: TGCGCCAGCGGCGGAAGCTCCTACGAGCAGTACTTC.

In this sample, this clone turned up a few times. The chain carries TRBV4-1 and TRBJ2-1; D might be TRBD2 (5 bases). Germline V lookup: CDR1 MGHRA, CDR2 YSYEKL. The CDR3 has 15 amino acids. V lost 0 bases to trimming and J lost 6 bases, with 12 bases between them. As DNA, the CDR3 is TGCGCCAGCAGCCAAGATCATCCTAGCACCAATGAGCAGTTCTTC. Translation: CASSQDHPSTNEQFF.

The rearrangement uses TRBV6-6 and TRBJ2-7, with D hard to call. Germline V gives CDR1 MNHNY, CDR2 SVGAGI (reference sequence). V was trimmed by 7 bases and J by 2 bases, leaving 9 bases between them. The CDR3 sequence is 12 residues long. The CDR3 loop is CASKADTYEQYF. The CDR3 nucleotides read TGTGCCAGCAAGGCGGATACCTACGAGCAGTACTTC.

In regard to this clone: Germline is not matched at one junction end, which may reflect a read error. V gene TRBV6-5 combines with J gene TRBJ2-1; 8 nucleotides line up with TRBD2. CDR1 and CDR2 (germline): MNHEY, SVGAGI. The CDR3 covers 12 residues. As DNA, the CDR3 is TGTGCCAGCAGCCCAGCCGGGACTAGAGCGATCTTC. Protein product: CASSPAGTRAIF.

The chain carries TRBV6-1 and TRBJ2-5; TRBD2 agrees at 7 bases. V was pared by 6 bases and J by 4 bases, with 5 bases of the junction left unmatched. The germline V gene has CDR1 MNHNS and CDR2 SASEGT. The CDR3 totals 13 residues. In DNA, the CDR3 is TGTGCCAGCAGAGGGAGGGCCGGAGAGACCCAGTACTTC. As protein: CASRGRAGETQYF.

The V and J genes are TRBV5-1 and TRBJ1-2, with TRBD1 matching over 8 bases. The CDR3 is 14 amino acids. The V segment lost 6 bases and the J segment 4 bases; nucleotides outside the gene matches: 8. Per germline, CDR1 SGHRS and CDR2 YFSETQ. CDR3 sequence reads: CASTDTGGGYGYTF. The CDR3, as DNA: TGCGCCAGCACCGATACAGGGGGTGGCTATGGCTACACCTTC.

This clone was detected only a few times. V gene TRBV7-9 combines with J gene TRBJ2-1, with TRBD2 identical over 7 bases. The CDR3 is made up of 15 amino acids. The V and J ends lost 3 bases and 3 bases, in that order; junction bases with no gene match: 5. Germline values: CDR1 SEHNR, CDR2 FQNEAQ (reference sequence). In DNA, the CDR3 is TGTGCCAGCAGCTTTGGTGGGAGGGGCTACAATGAGCAGTTCTTC. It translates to CASSFGGRGYNEQFF.

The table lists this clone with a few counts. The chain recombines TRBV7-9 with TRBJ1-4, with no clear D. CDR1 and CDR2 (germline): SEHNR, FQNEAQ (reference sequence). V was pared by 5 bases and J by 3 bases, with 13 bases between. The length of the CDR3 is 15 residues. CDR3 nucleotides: TGTGCCAGCAGCGGAAGGGAGTCATCTAATGAAAAACTGTTTTTT. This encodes CASSGRESSNEKLFF.